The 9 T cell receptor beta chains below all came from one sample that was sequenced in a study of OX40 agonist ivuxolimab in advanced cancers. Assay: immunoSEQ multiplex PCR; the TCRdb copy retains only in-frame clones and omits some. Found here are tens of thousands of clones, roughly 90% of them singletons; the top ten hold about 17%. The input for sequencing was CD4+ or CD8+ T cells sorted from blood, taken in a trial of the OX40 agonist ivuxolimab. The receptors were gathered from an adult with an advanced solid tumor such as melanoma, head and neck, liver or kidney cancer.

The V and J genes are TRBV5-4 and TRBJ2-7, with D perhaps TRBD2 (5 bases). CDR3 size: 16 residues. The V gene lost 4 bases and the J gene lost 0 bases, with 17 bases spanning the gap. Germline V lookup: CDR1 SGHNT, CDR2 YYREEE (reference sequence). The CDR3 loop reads CASSPGLALHSYEQYV. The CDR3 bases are TGTGCCAGCAGCCCAGGACTGGCCCTTCACTCCTACGAGCAGTACGTC.

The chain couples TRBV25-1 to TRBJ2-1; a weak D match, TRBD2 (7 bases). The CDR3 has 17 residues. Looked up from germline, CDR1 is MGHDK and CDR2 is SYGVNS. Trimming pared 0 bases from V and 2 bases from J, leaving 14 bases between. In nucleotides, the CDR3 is TGTGCCAGCAGTGAATATGTTTGGGGGGGGCCCTACAATGAGCAGTTCTTC. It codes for CASSEYVWGGPYNEQFF.

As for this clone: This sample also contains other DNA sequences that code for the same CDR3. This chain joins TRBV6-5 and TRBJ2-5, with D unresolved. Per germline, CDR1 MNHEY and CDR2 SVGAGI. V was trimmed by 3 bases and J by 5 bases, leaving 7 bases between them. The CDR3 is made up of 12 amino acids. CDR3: CASSYSGETQYF. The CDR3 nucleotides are TGTGCCAGCAGTTATAGTGGGGAGACCCAGTACTTC.

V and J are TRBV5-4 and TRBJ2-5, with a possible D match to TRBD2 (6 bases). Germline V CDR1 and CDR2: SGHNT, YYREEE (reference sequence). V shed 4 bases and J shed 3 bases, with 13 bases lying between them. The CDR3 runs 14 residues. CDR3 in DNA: TGTGCCAGCAGCACGGGACTTCCGAAAGAGACCCAGTACTTC. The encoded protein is CASSTGLPKETQYF. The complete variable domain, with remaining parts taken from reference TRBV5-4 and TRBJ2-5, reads ETGVTQSPTHLIKTRGQQVTLRCSSQSGHNTVSWYQQALGQGPQFIFQYYREEENGRGNFPPRFSGLQFPNYSSELNVNALELDDSALYLCASSTGLPKETQYFGPGTRLLVL.

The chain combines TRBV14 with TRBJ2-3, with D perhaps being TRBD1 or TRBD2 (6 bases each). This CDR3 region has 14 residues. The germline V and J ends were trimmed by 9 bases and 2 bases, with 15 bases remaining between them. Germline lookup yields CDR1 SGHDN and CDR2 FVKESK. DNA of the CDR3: TGTGCCAGTCGGGGGCGCGGGTACACAGATACGCAGTATTTT. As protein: CASRGRGYTDTQYF.

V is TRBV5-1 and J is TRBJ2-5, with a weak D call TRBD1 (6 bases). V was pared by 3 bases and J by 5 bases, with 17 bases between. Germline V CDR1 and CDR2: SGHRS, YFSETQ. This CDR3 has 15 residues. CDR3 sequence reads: CASSSLDSPGETQYF. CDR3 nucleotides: TGCGCCAGCAGCTCACTGGACAGTCCAGGGGAGACCCAGTACTTC.

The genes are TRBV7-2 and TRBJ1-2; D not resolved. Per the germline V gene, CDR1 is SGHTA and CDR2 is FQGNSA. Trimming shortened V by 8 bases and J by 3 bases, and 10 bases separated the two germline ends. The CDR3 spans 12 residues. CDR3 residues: CASLTGDYGYTF. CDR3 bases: TGTGCCAGCCTTACTGGGGACTATGGCTACACCTTC.

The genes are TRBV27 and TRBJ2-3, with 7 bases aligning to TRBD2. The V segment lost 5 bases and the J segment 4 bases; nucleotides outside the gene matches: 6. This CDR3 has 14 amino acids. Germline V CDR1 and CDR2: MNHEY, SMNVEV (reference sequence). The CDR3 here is CASSPGLGPDTQYF. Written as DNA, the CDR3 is TGTGCCAGCAGTCCTGGACTAGGCCCAGATACGCAGTATTTT.

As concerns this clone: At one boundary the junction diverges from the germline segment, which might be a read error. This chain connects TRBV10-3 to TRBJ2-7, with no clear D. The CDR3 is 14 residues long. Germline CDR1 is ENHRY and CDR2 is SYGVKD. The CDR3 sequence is CAISNSDGSHEQYF. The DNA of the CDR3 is TGTGCCATCAGCAATTCGGACGGCTCCCACGAGCAGTACTTC.